This T cell receptor (beta chain) was sequenced for a study of T cell repertoires in cytomegalovirus infection. Study overall: The public TCR beta signatures pointed to both CMV infection and matching HLA type. Broader study findings: There were HLA-C-restricted CMV-specific TCR beta clonotypes dominating the ex vivo response. Cumulative frequency of public TCR beta families picked out carriers of CMV plus the relevant HLA.

TCRdb re-called the reads through MiXCR, storing one row per CDR3 protein. The sample lists 300,000 to 400,000 distinct CDR3 sequences; more than 8% were seen once. This clonotype has ten or more counts. Its antigen is still unknown. V lost 1 base, J lost 0 bases, and 10 bases lay in between. Germline-derived CDR1 and CDR2 are LGHNA and YSLEER. This CDR3 is 17 amino acids long. Sequenced input: PBMCs. The gene calls are TRBV4-3 and TRBJ1-6, with D perhaps TRBD1 (5 bases). The sequence derives from a human donor in good health (CMV status not recorded). Some clones in this sample may be carry-over from other donors' samples. DNA of the CDR3: TGCGCCAGCAGCCAAGTGGGGGGGAGCTCCTATAATTCACCCCTCCACTTT. Its translation is CASSQVGGSSYNSPLHF.